This TCR beta chain was sequenced in a study of T cells in pancreatic ductal adenocarcinoma. Regarding the study as a whole: Tumors hold more CD45RO+ effector T cells, which may bias toward lower diversity. Blood had more productive templates and roughly 8-fold more unique clonotypes than tumor. No significant tumor-blood clonality difference; means were about 0.11 and 0.078. The resected pancreatic cancer cohort was biased toward the minority with early-stage disease.

No neoadjuvant therapy was given to the selected pancreatic ductal adenocarcinoma patients before their surgery. This CDR3 region has 14 residues. CDR1 and CDR2 from the germline V gene are LNHDA and SQIVND (reference sequence). J gave up 6 bases and V 7 bases, and 7 bases lay outside the gene matches. Turning to this clone: Antigen unknown.

The method was immunoSEQ multiplex PCR; TCRdb's version includes in-frame clones alone and lacks a portion of them. This sample has tens of thousands of clones, with around nine tenths found just once. Sequenced: PBMCs. V and J are TRBV19 and TRBJ2-3, with 10 bases identical to TRBD1. This sequence was found in a human donor with pancreatic ductal adenocarcinoma. The CDR3 nucleotides read TGTGCCAGTAACGACAGGGGGCGCCTGGATACGCAGTATTTT. Its translation: CASNDRGRLDTQYF.